One sample yielded the 20 T cell receptor beta chains listed below, sequenced in a study of CD8+ T cells in alopecia areata. Extracted RNA was reverse transcribed into cDNA, the sequencing template. Clones were read by immunoSEQ multiplex PCR, and TCRdb kept only the in-frame ones, dropping some. The sample has about 250,000 clones, 65% to 70% seen once. The sequences come from CD4+ T cells sorted from blood, collected at week 0. The receptors here all came from a human donor with alopecia areata.

The chain couples TRBV29-1 to TRBJ1-1; no clear D gene. The CDR3 totals 14 residues. Trimming removed 2 bases at V and 6 bases at J, with 16 bases between. Germline V gives CDR1 SQVTM, CDR2 ANQGSEA. CDR3 loop: CSVEKFPFSPEAFF. The CDR3 DNA is TGCAGCGTTGAAAAGTTCCCCTTTAGTCCTGAAGCTTTCTTT.

The V and J genes are TRBV6-1 and TRBJ1-1; TRBD1 matches at 7 bases. The CDR3 has 14 residues. Germline CDR1 MNHNS, CDR2 SASEGT. Unmatched junction bases numbered 7, after V lost 5 bases and J lost 4 bases. The CDR3 spells CASSSTGRATEAFF. CDR3 DNA sequence: TGTGCCAGCAGTTCGACAGGGCGCGCCACTGAAGCTTTCTTT.

This clone appeared once. The chain recombines TRBV29-1 with TRBJ1-4; maybe TRBD1 (6 bases). The V gene's germline CDR1 is SQVTM and CDR2 ANQGSEA. The ends were cut back, 5 bases at V and 8 bases at J, with 18 bases in the middle. The CDR3 consists of 14 residues. The CDR3 protein is CSVSWTVGREKLFF. In nucleotides, the CDR3 is TGCAGCGTTTCATGGACAGTAGGAAGGGAAAAACTGTTTTTT.

V gene TRBV30 combines with J gene TRBJ1-1, with D possibly being TRBD1 (5 bases). Germline CDR1 reads GTSNPN; CDR2 reads SVGIG (reference sequence). Deletions cut 8 bases from V and 0 bases from J, with 10 bases between. The CDR3 has 12 amino acids. CDR3 coding DNA: TGTGCCCCGGGACTGCTGAACACTGAAGCTTTCTTT. Amino acid sequence: CAPGLLNTEAFF.

This clone was seen a single time. The V call is TRBV18, the J call TRBJ2-3, with 9 bases lining up with TRBD2. CDR3 length: 20 residues. Looked up from germline, CDR1 is KGHSH and CDR2 is LQKENI. Trimming at V came to 3 bases and at J to 0 bases, leaving 16 bases not matched to a gene. For the CDR3, the DNA is TGTGCCAGCTCACCCCTCGTGGTAGCGGGGGCCTCCTCTAGCACAGATACGCAGTATTTT. This codes for CASSPLVVAGASSSTDTQYF.

This clone was counted a few times. The chain recombines TRBV10-2 with TRBJ1-5; D ambiguous. The CDR3 sequence is 13 residues long. Per germline, CDR1 WSHSY and CDR2 SAAADI. The V end lost 2 bases, the J end lost 5 bases, and 7 bases lay between the germline ends. Here the CDR3 reads CASSEQSHQPQHF. Written as DNA, the CDR3 is TGCGCCAGCAGTGAGCAGTCCCATCAGCCCCAGCATTTT.

This clone showed up just a few times. CDR3 sequence: CASSLHLLVSGGTNTGELFF. The DNA for the CDR3 is TGTGCCAGCAGCTTACACCTCCTAGTCAGCGGGGGGACGAACACCGGGGAGCTGTTTTTT. This rearrangement joins TRBV7-8 to TRBJ2-2; 9 positions match TRBD2. With V trimmed by 2 bases and J by 0 bases, 13 bases remained unmatched. Germline V gene lookup returns CDR1 SGHVS and CDR2 FQNEAQ. CDR3 length: 20 amino acids.

This clone was detected only a few times. The chain joins TRBV5-1 to TRBJ1-6; D perhaps matches TRBD1 (5 bases). This CDR3 is 17 amino acids long. Germline V gene data show CDR1 as SGHRS and CDR2 as YFSETQ. The V and J ends lost 2 bases and 6 bases respectively, with 18 bases between them. The CDR3 coding sequence is TGCGCCAGCAGCTTCCATGGGGGAGGTCCTCCTAATTCACCCCTCCACTTT. Its translation: CASSFHGGGPPNSPLHF.

The chain is built from TRBV7-3 and TRBJ2-3, with D possibly matching TRBD2 (5 bases). This CDR3 comprises 15 residues. Per the germline V gene, CDR1 is SGHTA and CDR2 is FQGTGA. Trimming shortened V by 3 bases and J by 0 bases, and 10 bases separated the two germline ends. CDR3 coding DNA: TGTGCCAGCAGCTTCAGCGGTACTAGCACAGATACGCAGTATTTT. It translates to CASSFSGTSTDTQYF.

This clone was observed a few times. The chain combines TRBV4-3 with TRBJ2-7; D not resolved. Trimming left V 1 base short and J 3 bases short, with 4 bases between. The germline V gene has CDR1 LGHNA and CDR2 YSLEER. The CDR3 sequence is 12 residues long. The DNA for the CDR3 is TGCGCCAGCAGCCAAGTCGGCTACGAGCAGTACTTC. Its translation: CASSQVGYEQYF.

The V gene is TRBV29-1, the J gene TRBJ2-7, with 8 bases identical to TRBD1. Germline V gene sequence: CDR1 SQVTM, CDR2 ANQGSEA. V was clipped by 6 bases and J by 7 bases; unmatched bases: 14. The CDR3 totals 14 residues. The CDR3 loop reads CSVFQGAATGEQYF. The CDR3 coding sequence is TGCAGCGTCTTCCAGGGGGCGGCGACGGGGGAGCAGTACTTC.

V gene TRBV5-6 combines with J gene TRBJ1-4; a weak D match, TRBD1 (5 bases). The CDR3 contains 13 residues. Trimming removed 3 bases from V and 8 bases from J, with 11 bases in between. Per the germline V gene, CDR1 is SGHDT and CDR2 is YYEEEE. The CDR3 sequence is CASSWGPMEKLFF. For the CDR3, the DNA is TGTGCCAGCAGCTGGGGCCCCATGGAAAAACTGTTTTTT.

This chain joins TRBV2 and TRBJ2-1; no firm D call. This CDR3 contains 13 residues. The V gene lost 2 bases and the J gene lost 0 bases, with 2 bases spanning the gap. CDR1 and CDR2 (germline): SNHLY, FYNNEI. The CDR3 sequence is CASSESSYNEQFF. The DNA for the CDR3 is TGTGCCAGCAGTGAAAGCTCCTACAATGAGCAGTTCTTC.

DNA of the CDR3: TGTGCCAGCAGGATCGGGGAGACCTACGAGCAGTACTTC. Translation gives CASRIGETYEQYF. The gene calls are TRBV6-1 and TRBJ2-7; tentatively, D is TRBD2 (5 bases). The germline gives CDR1 MNHNS, CDR2 SASEGT. V dropped 6 bases and J dropped 2 bases, with 11 bases sitting between them. CDR3 size: 13 residues.

The chain recombines TRBV29-1 with TRBJ2-5, with 9 bases aligning to TRBD2. The CDR3 spans 15 residues. CDR1 and CDR2 from the germline V gene are SQVTM and ANQGSEA. V lost 7 bases, J lost 5 bases, and 14 bases stayed unmatched. The CDR3 DNA reads TGCAGCGCCGGGGGAGGTCTAGCGGGGAGTGAGACCCAGTACTTC. This encodes CSAGGGLAGSETQYF.

This sequence joins TRBV29-1 and TRBJ1-1, with 10 bases identical to TRBD1. This CDR3 spans 13 amino acids. CDR1 and CDR2 from the germline V gene are SQVTM and ANQGSEA. V trimming: 7 bases; J trimming: 6 bases; junction bases outside the gene matches: 8. The CDR3 nucleotides read TGCAGCGCCCTGGGACAGGGGAGGGCTGAAGCTTTCTTT. Amino acid sequence: CSALGQGRAEAFF. Full variable domain (remainder filled in from reference TRBV29-1 and TRBJ1-1): SAVISQKPSRDICQRGTSLTIQCQVDSQVTMMFWYRQQPGQSLTLIATANQGSEATYESGFVIDKFPISRPNLTFSTLTVSNMSPEDSSIYLCSALGQGRAEAFFGQGTRLTVV.

This chain connects TRBV23-1 to TRBJ1-1; D is unresolved. TRBV23-1 qualifies as an ORF whose function is uncertain. This CDR3 region has 13 residues. The V end lost 4 bases, the J end lost 7 bases, and 13 bases lay between the germline ends. The CDR3 nucleotides read TGCGCCAGCAGTCGGTGGGTTGCTGTTGAAGCTTTCTTT. Protein: CASSRWVAVEAFF.

This clone was observed a handful of times. The CDR3 DNA reads TGTGCCAGCAGCTTAATCCCTCTGGAAGCTGACGAGACCCAGTACTTC. This translates into CASSLIPLEADETQYF. The chain links TRBV7-8 to TRBJ2-5; D gene ambiguous. V dropped 2 bases and J dropped 5 bases, with 18 bases sitting between them. This CDR3 comprises 16 residues. Per germline, CDR1 SGHVS and CDR2 FQNEAQ.

The rearrangement joins TRBV5-4 to TRBJ2-2, with D perhaps assigned TRBD1 or TRBD2 (5 bases each). Trimming took off 8 bases at V and 2 bases at J, with 13 bases between the two ends. Germline V CDR1 and CDR2: SGHNT, YYREEE (reference sequence). The CDR3 is made up of 14 amino acids. This chain's CDR3 is CASGTQLNTGELFF. The DNA for the CDR3 is TGTGCCAGTGGGACCCAGCTTAACACCGGGGAGCTGTTTTTT. The full variable domain, completed using reference TRBV5-4 and TRBJ2-2, is ETGVTQSPTHLIKTRGQQVTLRCSSQSGHNTVSWYQQALGQGPQFIFQYYREEENGRGNFPPRFSGLQFPNYSSELNVNALELDDSALYLCASGTQLNTGELFFGEGSRLTVL.

This clone was counted between two and nine times. This sequence joins TRBV29-1 and TRBJ1-2; D unresolved. Looked up from germline, CDR1 is SQVTM and CDR2 is ANQGSEA. This CDR3 is built from 12 residues. Trimming stripped 6 bases from V and 3 bases from J, with 11 bases between. The CDR3 loop is CSVANGDYGYTF. The CDR3 DNA reads TGCAGCGTCGCTAATGGGGACTATGGCTACACCTTC.